Sequencing of this TCR beta chain was carried out in a study of T-cell memory formation after mild COVID-19. Trimming cost V 5 bases and J 0 bases, with 14 bases left between them. Looked up from germline, CDR1 is SEHNR and CDR2 is FQNEAQ (reference sequence). The CDR3 is 16 residues long. TCRdb reanalysed the 5' RACE reads using MiXCR and keeps one entry per CDR3 protein. Of approximately 350,000 distinct CDR3 sequences listed, 10% to 15% are singletons. This clonotype has ten or more counts. The origin of this receptor is a man younger than 35 who had mild COVID-19 (a few samples of this study predate the infection). Cell type and time point are not known. The chain has TRBV7-9 and TRBJ2-1; TRBD2 is a possible D gene (7 bases). Sequencing used PBMCs or a T cell subset sorted from them (not recorded which). CDR3 loop: CASSTWGGASYNEQFF. The CDR3 coding sequence is TGTGCCAGCAGCACTTGGGGGGGGGCCTCCTACAATGAGCAGTTCTTC.